Listed here are 26 T cell receptor beta chains from one sample, sequenced in a study of regulatory T cells in long-lasting Graves disease. CDR3-region Arm-PCR and iRepertoire HTBI primers produced the TCR beta libraries. MiXCR, run by TCRdb on the multiplex PCR reads, gives a single entry per CDR3 protein. The sample has 500,000 to 700,000 distinct CDR3 sequences, around 15% seen once. Specified time point: newly diagnosed GD, antithyroid drugs for less than 3 months. PBMCs were the source of the RNA used for TCR sequencing. This sample also belongs to another study, concerning T cells in Graves' hyperthyroidism and ophthalmopathy.

Material: peripheral blood mononuclear cells (PBMCs), obtained at new diagnosis, from a patient treated with antithyroid drugs. Receptors were obtained from a woman in her thirties with Graves disease.

This clonotype was recorded a few times. A much larger clone differs from this one at a single base, so this may be a read error. The CDR3 is CASRGDSEASF. The CDR3, as DNA: TGTGCCAGCAGGGGGGACAGTGAAGCTTCCTTT. V is TRBV6-2 or TRBV6-3 and J is TRBJ1-1; TRBD1 matches at 7 bases. Germline CDR1 MNHEY, CDR2 SVGEGT. The CDR3 sequence is 11 residues long.

In this sample, this clonotype turned up a few times. Since a much larger clone is just one base distant, this may be a read error. The rearrangement uses TRBV28 and TRBJ2-3, with 9 positions matching TRBD2. The CDR3 sequence is 15 residues long. Germline V lookup: CDR1 MDHEN, CDR2 SYDVKM. The CDR3 sequence: CASSLLSGRADTQCF. The CDR3 nucleotides read TGTGCCAGCAGTCTCCTTAGCGGGAGAGCAGATACGCAGTGTTTT.

Many counts were recorded for this clonotype. The chain links TRBV11-2 to TRBJ2-7, with TRBD2 identical over 8 bases. The CDR3 is 17 residues long. Trimming at V came to 2 bases and at J to 2 bases, leaving 11 bases not matched to a gene. CDR1 and CDR2 (germline): SGHAT, FQNNGV. The CDR3 DNA follows: TGTGCCAGCAGCTTATTTTCACTGCGGGAGGCCACCTACGAGCAGTACTTC. Translated: CASSLFSLREATYEQYF.

This clonotype was picked up a small number of times. The chain couples TRBV11-2 to TRBJ1-2; D ambiguous. V was pared by 5 bases and J by 6 bases, with 13 bases between. This CDR3 is built from 13 residues. Germline CDR1 reads SGHAT; CDR2 reads FQNNGV. CDR3 loop: CASSQFNSNGYTF. The CDR3 DNA follows: TGTGCCAGCAGCCAGTTTAATTCTAATGGCTACACCTTC.

This clonotype was picked up a small number of times. V usage is TRBV20-1 and J usage is TRBJ2-2; 13 bases are a match to TRBD2. This CDR3 region has 16 residues. The V gene end was trimmed by 3 bases and the J gene end by 6 bases; junction bases not matched to a gene: 7. Looked up from germline, CDR1 is DFQATT and CDR2 is SNEGSKA (reference sequence). CDR3 protein: CSASPQTSGRAGELFF. In DNA, the CDR3 is TGCAGTGCTAGCCCCCAAACTAGCGGGAGGGCCGGGGAGCTGTTTTTT.

This clonotype showed up many times. This chain connects TRBV20-1 to TRBJ2-3, with 12 nucleotides matching TRBD2. V trimming: 0 bases; J trimming: 10 bases; junction bases outside the gene matches: 11. Germline assignment: CDR1 DFQATT and CDR2 SNEGSKA (reference sequence). The CDR3 consists of 16 residues. CDR3 nucleotide sequence: TGCAGTGCTAGAGATCGACTAGCGGGAGATCGTAATGCGCAGTATTTT. Protein product: CSARDRLAGDRNAQYF.

Turning to this clonotype: Since a much larger clone is just one base distant, this may be a read error. The CDR3 loop reads CPSSEVDRAKQFF. CDR3 coding DNA: TGTCCCAGCAGTGAAGTGGACAGGGCTAAGCAGTTCTTC. This chain joins TRBV6-1 and TRBJ2-1; 8 nucleotides agree with TRBD1. Germline V gene sequence: CDR1 MNHNS, CDR2 SASEGT. The CDR3 covers 13 residues.

The J gene is TRBJ2-1, the V gene TRBV6-1; 9 bases map to TRBD1. The CDR3 sequence is 12 residues long. V lost 9 bases and J lost 9; bases outside the gene matches: 6. Germline CDR1 is MNHNS and CDR2 is SASEGT. CDR3 sequence reads: CASDRGFTEQFF. The CDR3 bases are TGTGCCAGTGACAGGGGGTTTACTGAGCAGTTCTTC.

CDR3 nucleotides: TGTGCCTGGAGTGTTCGACAGACCGCGGGCCCCTCCTACGAGCAGTACTTC. Its translation is CAWSVRQTAGPSYEQYF. This chain uses TRBV30 with TRBJ2-7, with D tentatively TRBD1 or TRBD2 (5 bases each). Germline-derived CDR1 and CDR2 are GTSNPN and SVGIG (reference sequence). V was cut by 0 bases and J by 0 bases, with 18 bases left in between. The CDR3 sequence is 17 residues long.

This clonotype was observed a handful of times. The rearrangement uses TRBV9 and TRBJ2-3; D not resolved. The germline gives CDR1 SGDLS, CDR2 YYNGEE. V dropped 0 bases and J dropped 0 bases, with 11 bases sitting between them. The CDR3 covers 16 residues. CDR3 DNA: TGTGCCAGCAGCGTAGCAGGTCCCCCTAGCACAGATACGCAGTATTTT. As protein: CASSVAGPPSTDTQYF.

This sequence joins TRBV18 and TRBJ1-3; the D gene is possibly TRBD1 (5 bases). Germline V gene sequence: CDR1 KGHSH, CDR2 LQKENI. The CDR3 runs to 18 residues. V dropped 6 bases and J dropped 0 bases, with 21 bases sitting between them. The CDR3 region has the DNA TGTGCCAGCTCCGAGGGGTCGGCCGCCACCTCCTCTGGAAACACCATATATTTT. Its translation is CASSEGSAATSSGNTIYF.

V usage is TRBV10-3 and J usage is TRBJ1-4; D gene unclear. Germline V gene sequence: CDR1 ENHRY, CDR2 SYGVKD. Between the trimmed V and J ends, which lost 1 base and 5 bases, there was a span of 8 bases. This CDR3 spans 14 amino acids. CDR3 sequence reads: CAISEYGGNEKLFF. The CDR3 nucleotides read TGTGCCATCAGTGAGTATGGCGGGAATGAAAAACTGTTTTTT.

This clonotype turned up a few times. The chain carries TRBV19 and TRBJ2-7; D uncertain. The V gene's germline CDR1 is LNHDA and CDR2 SQIVND (reference sequence). V dropped 3 bases and J dropped 0 bases, with 15 bases sitting between them. This CDR3 region has 16 residues. As DNA, the CDR3 is TGTGCCAGTAGTATGGACGGACGGAAGAGCTCCTACGAGCAGTACTTC. It specifies CASSMDGRKSSYEQYF.

This clonotype was counted many times. This chain uses TRBV7-2 with TRBJ2-1, with D tentatively TRBD2 (5 bases). This CDR3 contains 14 residues. V lost 1 base, J lost 8 bases, and 12 bases lay in between. Germline V gene data show CDR1 as SGHTA and CDR2 as FQGNSA. The CDR3: CASSLVGLAHEQFF. CDR3 DNA sequence: TGTGCCAGCAGCTTAGTTGGACTTGCCCATGAGCAGTTCTTC. Variable domain in full (rest from reference TRBV7-2 and TRBJ2-1): GAGVSQSPSNKVTEKGKDVELRCDPISGHTALYWYRQSLGQGLEFLIYFQGNSAPDKSGLPSDRFSAERTGGSVSTLTIQRTQQEDSAVYLCASSLVGLAHEQFFGPGTRLTVL.

This clonotype was recorded at least ten times. The chain uses TRBV11-2 and TRBJ2-3, with TRBD2 matching over 10 bases. The CDR3 consists of 14 residues. With 3 bases clipped from V and 7 bases from J, the junction kept 4 bases outside the gene matches. Looked up from germline, CDR1 is SGHAT and CDR2 is FQNNGV. CDR3 DNA: TGTGCCAGCAGCTTCGGGACTAGCGCGAATACGCAGTATTTT. It encodes CASSFGTSANTQYF.

This clonotype was picked up many times. V is TRBV28 and J is TRBJ1-1; possible D gene TRBD1, 5 bases. The CDR3 totals 14 residues. Trimming left V 7 bases short and J 1 base short, with 13 bases between. Germline V CDR1 and CDR2: MDHEN, SYDVKM. This CDR3 reads CASTDWGGNTEAFF. The DNA for the CDR3 is TGTGCCAGCACCGACTGGGGGGGGAACACTGAAGCTTTCTTT.

A remark on this clonotype: A much larger clone lies one base from this, so it may be a read error. The rearrangement links TRBV29-1 to TRBJ1-1; D is unresolved. The germline V gene encodes CDR1 SQVTM and CDR2 ANQGSEA. This CDR3 is 11 amino acids long. Here the CDR3 DNA reads TGCAGCGTCCAAAGTAACACTGAAACTTTCTTT. This gives the protein CSVQSNTETFF.

In this sample, this clonotype turned up many times. V usage is TRBV12-3 or TRBV12-4 and J usage is TRBJ1-2; TRBD1 aligns across 8 bases. V was clipped by 7 bases and J by 6 bases; unmatched bases: 10. The CDR3 is 14 residues long. CDR3 coding DNA: TGTGCCAGCACCTGGACAGGGCTTAGTCATGGCTACACCTTC. Translated: CASTWTGLSHGYTF.

This clonotype was seen repeatedly, ten times or more. The chain recombines TRBV30 with TRBJ1-1; D is unclear. Germline values: CDR1 GTSNPN, CDR2 SVGIG (reference sequence). Trimming took 4 bases from V and 1 from J, leaving 7 bases between them. This CDR3 is 12 amino acids long. The CDR3 sequence: CAWTRANTEAFF. CDR3 in DNA: TGTGCCTGGACCCGAGCGAACACTGAAGCTTTCTTT.

The count of this clonotype is one. A far larger clone is just one base off, so this is likely a read error. This chain connects TRBV28 to TRBJ2-1; D is unresolved. The J call may not be correct, given that the DNA end is closer to TRBJ2-3. The CDR3 sequence is 15 residues long. CDR1 and CDR2 from the germline V gene are MDHEN and SYDVKM. The CDR3, as DNA: TGTGCCAGCAGCTCCCCGGGCCATGCGGCAGATATGCAGTATTTT. It specifies CASSSPGHAADMQYF.

This clonotype was counted many times. One end of the junction varies from germline; a read error may be responsible. The gene calls are TRBV3-1 and TRBJ2-3, with D uncertain. This CDR3 has 12 amino acids. Per germline, CDR1 LGHDT and CDR2 YNNKEL (reference sequence). The CDR3 loop reads CACSRGTDTQYF. For the CDR3, the DNA is TGTGCCTGCAGTAGGGGCACAGATACGCAGTATTTT.

The chain employs TRBV20-1 and TRBJ1-4; unclear D gene. This CDR3 comprises 14 residues. Looked up from germline, CDR1 is DFQATT and CDR2 is SNEGSKA (reference sequence). V lost 0 bases, J lost 8 bases, and 13 bases lay in between. DNA for the CDR3: TGCAGTGCTAGAGATGAAAGGTTCTGGGAAAAACTGTTTTTT. This encodes CSARDERFWEKLFF.

The V call is TRBV18, the J call TRBJ1-2; 7 bases are a match to TRBD1. Germline CDR1 reads KGHSH; CDR2 reads LQKENI. This CDR3 region has 14 residues. The V and J ends lost 5 bases and 2 bases, in that order; junction bases with no gene match: 5. DNA of the CDR3: TGTGCCAGCTCAATCGGGACAGCCAACTATGGCTACACCTTC. It translates to CASSIGTANYGYTF.

The sample holds many counts of this clonotype. This sequence joins TRBV11-2 and TRBJ2-5; D is unresolved. This CDR3 contains 15 residues. Germline values: CDR1 SGHAT, CDR2 FQNNGV. The V and J ends lost 5 bases and 1 base respectively, with 14 bases between them. CDR3: CASSTGRSRQETQYF. CDR3 DNA: TGTGCCAGCAGCACGGGCCGTTCCCGCCAAGAGACCCAGTACTTC.

In its sample, this clonotype was seen a few times. V and J are TRBV9 and TRBJ1-6; D might be TRBD1 (5 bases). Trimming shortened V by 4 bases and J by 7 bases, and 15 bases separated the two germline ends. This CDR3 is 15 amino acids long. Germline V lookup: CDR1 SGDLS, CDR2 YYNGEE. CDR3 residues: CASSPHIGGNSPLHF. Written as DNA, the CDR3 is TGTGCCAGCAGCCCCCACATCGGGGGAAATTCACCCCTCCACTTT.

Of note for this clonotype: A read error is possible here, since a much larger clone lies one base away. J is TRBJ1-1 and V is TRBV6-5; perhaps TRBD1 as D (5 bases). Per germline, CDR1 MNHEY and CDR2 SVGAGI. This CDR3 has 15 amino acids. The CDR3, as DNA: TGTGCCGGCAGTTACGGGGGGAGGGGGAACACTGAAGCTTTCTTT. It codes for CAGSYGGRGNTEAFF.